This T cell receptor (beta chain) was recovered during a study of blood T cell repertoires in COVID-19. Produced via immunoSEQ multiplex PCR; TCRdb's table is partial and in-frame only. The data show 150,000 to 200,000 clones, roughly 76% seen once. There are 15 residues in the CDR3. V shed 2 bases, J shed 4 bases, and the junction held 6 bases outside the gene matches. Germline V gives CDR1 KGHSH, CDR2 LQKENI. The rearrangement joins TRBV18 to TRBJ2-7; 9 bases are a match to TRBD1. The sequence was obtained from a woman aged 40-49 years with COVID-19, enrolled during active disease. The sequencing sample was made of peripheral blood. CDR3 in DNA: TGTGCCAGCTCACCAGCGGGACAGGGCCATTACGAGCAGTACTTC. Its translation: CASSPAGQGHYEQYF.